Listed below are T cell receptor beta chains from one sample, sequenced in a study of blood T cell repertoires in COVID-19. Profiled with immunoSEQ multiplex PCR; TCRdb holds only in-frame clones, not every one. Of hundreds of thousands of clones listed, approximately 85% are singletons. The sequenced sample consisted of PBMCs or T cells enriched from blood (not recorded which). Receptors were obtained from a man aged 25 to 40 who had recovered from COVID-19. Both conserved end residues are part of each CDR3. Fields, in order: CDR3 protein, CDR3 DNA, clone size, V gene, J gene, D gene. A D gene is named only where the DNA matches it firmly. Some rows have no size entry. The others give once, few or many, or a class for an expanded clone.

CDR3 protein: CASSQEGASYYEQYF
CDR3 DNA: TGTGCCAGCAGCCAAGAAGGGGCTAGTTACTACGAGCAGTACTTC
clone size: few
V gene: TRBV4-2
J gene: TRBJ2-7
D gene: NA

CDR3 protein: CASSYGPGGRDYGYTF
CDR3 DNA: TGTGCCAGCAGTTACGGACCAGGGGGTCGAGACTATGGCTACACCTTC
clone size: NA
V gene: TRBV6-2/TRBV6-3
J gene: TRBJ1-2
D gene: TRBD1

CDR3 protein: CASEKGGQGDEKLFF
CDR3 DNA: TGTGCCAGCGAGAAGGGGGGGCAGGGAGATGAAAAACTGTTTTTT
clone size: NA
V gene: TRBV7-6
J gene: TRBJ1-4
D gene: NA

CDR3 protein: CASTLQLSGVYEQYF
CDR3 DNA: TGTGCCAGCACCCTTCAACTTAGCGGCGTCTACGAGCAGTACTTC
clone size: NA
V gene: TRBV5-5
J gene: TRBJ2-7
D gene: NA

CDR3 protein: CASSPGLAEYNEQFF
CDR3 DNA: TGTGCCAGCAGTCCGGGACTAGCGGAATACAATGAGCAGTTCTTC
clone size: NA
V gene: TRBV9
J gene: TRBJ2-1
D gene: TRBD2

CDR3 protein: CACPTGAHNQPQHF
CDR3 DNA: TGTGCCTGCCCGACAGGGGCACACAATCAGCCCCAGCATTTT
clone size: NA
V gene: TRBV30
J gene: TRBJ1-5
D gene: TRBD1

CDR3 protein: CASSPSKGTVGYGYTF
CDR3 DNA: TGTGCCAGCAGTCCCAGCAAAGGGACAGTCGGCTATGGCTACACCTTC
clone size: NA
V gene: TRBV27
J gene: TRBJ1-2
D gene: TRBD1

CDR3 protein: CASRETSNSPLHF
CDR3 DNA: TGTGCCAGCAGGGAGACGTCGAATTCACCCCTCCACTTT
clone size: NA
V gene: TRBV6-5
J gene: TRBJ1-6
D gene: NA

CDR3 protein: CASSPEWGRNGELFF
CDR3 DNA: TGTGCCAGCAGCCCGGAGTGGGGGCGTAACGGGGAGCTGTTTTTT
clone size: NA
V gene: TRBV5-6
J gene: TRBJ2-2
D gene: NA

CDR3 protein: CASSLGAGADTQYF
CDR3 DNA: TGTGCCAGCAGCCTCGGGGCAGGGGCAGATACGCAGTATTTT
clone size: once
V gene: TRBV7-8
J gene: TRBJ2-3
D gene: NA